These T cell receptor beta chains were read from a single sample in a study of T cells after yellow fever vaccination. Using its own MiXCR run on the 5' RACE reads, TCRdb lists one record per CDR3 protein. The repertoire includes 95,000 to 100,000 distinct CDR3 sequences, around 5.8% of them detected once, and about two fifths sits in the top ten. The starting material was CD8+ T cells sorted from PBMCs, obtained 10 days after the yellow fever booster vaccination. These receptors originate from a man aged 18 to 30 who received the YFV17D yellow fever vaccine. CDR3s include the opening cysteine and the closing phenylalanine or tryptophan. A D gene is named only where the DNA matches it firmly. Rows give clone size only sometimes, using once, few, many, or a class for an expanded clone.

D gene	J gene	clone size	V gene	CDR3 protein	CDR3 DNA
NA	TRBJ1-4	NA	TRBV6-6	CASSVDGEKLFF	TGTGCCAGCAGTGTGGACGGGGAAAAACTGTTTTTT
NA	TRBJ2-5	few	TRBV4-1	CASSPRGGGETQYF	TGCGCCAGCTCCCCAAGAGGGGGGGGGGAGACCCAGTACTTC
NA	TRBJ2-5	NA	TRBV29-1	CSVERGEETQYF	TGCAGCGTTGAGAGGGGGGAAGAGACCCAGTACTTC
TRBD2	TRBJ2-5	few	TRBV7-2	CASSSLAGGRETQYF	TGTGCCAGCAGCTCCCTAGCGGGGGGGCGTGAGACCCAGTACTTC
TRBD1	TRBJ2-4	few	TRBV25-1	CASSDQPGGKNIQYF	TGTGCCAGCAGTGACCAACCAGGGGGCAAAAACATTCAGTACTTC
NA	TRBJ1-5	NA	TRBV6-1	CASRLRGSNQPQHF	TGTGCCAGCAGGCTCAGGGGTAGCAATCAGCCCCAGCATTTT
NA	TRBJ1-5	many	TRBV20-1	CSAPPGRGYNQPQHF	TGCAGTGCGCCCCCGGGACGGGGATACAATCAGCCCCAGCATTTT
TRBD2	TRBJ2-3	NA	TRBV9	CASSVAGTSDAPQYF	TGTGCCAGCAGCGTAGCGGGGACTAGCGATGCTCCGCAGTATTTT
NA	TRBJ2-5	many	TRBV5-6	CASSLGDTSFQETQYF	TGTGCCAGCAGCTTGGGGGACACCTCTTTCCAAGAGACCCAGTACTTC
NA	TRBJ1-6	many	TRBV25-1	CASSEWESNSPLHF	TGTGCCAGCAGTGAATGGGAGTCTAATTCACCCCTCCACTTT
NA	TRBJ2-3	many	TRBV4-1	CASSQVGGSTDTQYF	TGCGCCAGCAGCCAAGTCGGAGGAAGCACAGATACGCAGTATTTT
NA	TRBJ1-1	few	TRBV5-1	CASSLEPVGNTEAFF	TGCGCCAGCAGCTTGGAGCCAGTCGGAAACACTGAAGCTTTCTTT
NA	TRBJ1-1	NA	TRBV12-3/TRBV12-4	CASSLFGELNTEAFF	TGTGCCAGCAGTTTATTTGGGGAGCTGAACACTGAAGCTTTCTTT
NA	TRBJ2-1	NA	TRBV2	CATPVNEQFF	TGTGCCACCCCGGTTAATGAGCAGTTCTTC
NA	TRBJ2-2	NA	TRBV18	CASSPPGAHPGELFF	TGTGCCAGCTCACCCCCCGGGGCACATCCCGGGGAGCTGTTTTTT
TRBD1	TRBJ1-5	few	TRBV4-1	CASSQWTGGNQPQHF	TGCGCCAGCAGCCAATGGACAGGGGGAAATCAGCCCCAGCATTTT
NA	TRBJ2-2	many	TRBV4-1	CASSSRGAGILLGTGELFF	TGCGCCAGCAGCTCCCGGGGCGCGGGGATACTCTTGGGCACCGGGGAGCTGTTTTTT
TRBD2	TRBJ2-5	few	TRBV13	CASSTLGLVLETQYF	TGTGCCAGCAGCACGTTGGGACTAGTATTGGAGACCCAGTACTTC
NA	TRBJ1-1	NA	TRBV10-1	CASSEVGGLTEAFF	TGCGCCAGCAGTGAGGTCGGCGGACTCACTGAAGCTTTCTTT
NA	TRBJ2-5	few	TRBV11-2	CASSLVARETQYF	TGTGCCAGCAGCTTAGTCGCCAGAGAGACCCAGTACTTC
TRBD2	TRBJ2-1	NA	TRBV7-2	CASSQGLAGGNEQFF	TGTGCCAGCAGCCAAGGCCTAGCGGGAGGCAATGAGCAGTTCTTC
NA	TRBJ2-1	NA	TRBV30	CALRPPSGNEQFF	TGTGCCTTAAGACCTCCGAGTGGGAATGAGCAGTTCTTC
TRBD1	TRBJ2-1	many	TRBV7-6	CASSPGTGSPYEQFF	TGTGCCAGCAGTCCCGGGACAGGGTCTCCGTATGAGCAGTTCTTC
NA	TRBJ1-5	few	TRBV29-1	CSAGTGDGQPQHF	TGCAGCGCCGGGACGGGGGACGGTCAGCCCCAGCATTTT
TRBD2	TRBJ2-1	NA	TRBV2	CARQRGLASYNEQFF	TGTGCCAGACAAAGGGGACTAGCGTCTTACAATGAGCAGTTCTTC
NA	TRBJ2-5	NA	TRBV9	CASSVVGGLGETQYF	TGTGCCAGCAGCGTAGTAGGGGGACTTGGCGAGACCCAGTACTTC
NA	TRBJ1-2	NA	TRBV6-5	CASRQDGLFYGYTF	TGTGCCAGCAGACAAGACGGGCTTTTCTATGGCTACACCTTC
NA	TRBJ2-2	few	TRBV7-9	CASSAEQGQGDTGELFF	TGTGCCAGCAGCGCAGAACAGGGCCAGGGAGACACCGGGGAGCTGTTTTTT
TRBD1	TRBJ2-2	few	TRBV2	CASRTGASTGELFF	TGTGCCAGCAGGACAGGGGCCTCCACCGGGGAGCTGTTTTTT
NA	TRBJ2-2	few	TRBV6-4	CASSDSKESGELFF	TGTGCCAGCAGTGACTCGAAGGAATCCGGGGAGCTGTTTTTT
NA	TRBJ2-3	NA	TRBV25-1	CASSELDSSSTDTQYF	TGTGCCAGCAGTGAACTAGACAGCTCTAGCACAGATACGCAGTATTTT
NA	TRBJ2-1	NA	TRBV5-6	CASSLETDGYNEQFF	TGTGCCAGCAGCTTGGAGACAGACGGTTACAATGAGCAGTTCTTC
TRBD2	TRBJ2-5	NA	TRBV6-1	CASSELAGGPEETQYF	TGTGCCAGCAGTGAACTAGCGGGGGGACCAGAAGAGACCCAGTACTTC
TRBD2	TRBJ2-2	few	TRBV24-1	CATNSGENTGELFF	TGTGCCACAAATAGCGGGGAGAACACCGGGGAGCTGTTTTTT
NA	TRBJ2-1	NA	TRBV12-3/TRBV12-4	CASSSGKGRNEQFF	TGTGCCAGCAGTTCAGGGAAGGGTCGGAATGAGCAGTTCTTC
TRBD2	TRBJ2-5	many	TRBV7-3	CASSRGGVSQETQYF	TGTGCCAGCAGCCGGGGAGGGGTGTCCCAAGAGACCCAGTACTTC
NA	TRBJ2-1	few	TRBV7-6	CASSFTSTTYNEQFF	TGTGCCAGCAGCTTTACTAGTACAACCTACAATGAGCAGTTCTTC
NA	TRBJ2-3	few	TRBV29-1	CSVEEQGFTQYF	TGCAGCGTTGAAGAACAGGGTTTTACGCAGTATTTT
NA	TRBJ2-5	many	TRBV4-1	CASSQDSSQETQYF	TGCGCCAGCAGCCAAGATTCGTCCCAAGAGACCCAGTACTTC
TRBD1	TRBJ1-4	few	TRBV4-2	CASSQDRDRGSEKLFF	TGTGCCAGCAGCCAAGATCGGGACAGGGGGAGTGAAAAACTGTTTTTT
TRBD1	TRBJ2-7	many	TRBV29-1	CSVGQVTDSYEQYF	TGCAGCGTGGGACAGGTCACGGACTCCTACGAGCAGTACTTC
NA	TRBJ2-3	few	TRBV4-3	CASSQERGGDDTQYF	TGCGCCAGCAGCCAAGAGAGGGGGGGGGACGATACGCAGTATTTT
NA	TRBJ2-1	many	TRBV14	CASSQEQGVNNEQFF	TGTGCCAGCAGCCAAGAACAGGGAGTTAACAATGAGCAGTTCTTC
TRBD2	TRBJ2-1	NA	TRBV7-9	CASSFGTSGDEQFF	TGTGCCAGCAGCTTTGGAACTAGCGGGGACGAGCAGTTCTTC
TRBD1	TRBJ2-2	many	TRBV7-8	CASSPTGRRGGELFF	TGTGCCAGCAGCCCGACAGGGCGACGTGGCGGGGAGCTGTTTTTT
TRBD1	TRBJ2-6	NA	TRBV15	CATSRYRGPGANVLTF	TGTGCCACCAGCAGATACAGGGGGCCTGGGGCCAACGTCCTGACTTTC
NA	TRBJ1-2	NA	TRBV12-3/TRBV12-4	CASSLGSRGPNYGYTF	TGTGCCAGCAGTTTAGGGTCCCGAGGACCCAACTATGGCTACACCTTC
NA	TRBJ2-1	few	TRBV10-3	CAISERNEQFF	TGTGCCATCAGTGAGAGGAATGAGCAGTTCTTC
NA	TRBJ2-5	few	TRBV6-5	CASTYGLRGTVQETQYF	TGTGCCAGCACCTACGGGTTACGGGGGACAGTCCAAGAGACCCAGTACTTC
TRBD1	TRBJ1-1	many	TRBV20-1	CSARDDTGGRTEAFF	TGCAGTGCTAGAGACGATACAGGGGGTCGGACTGAAGCTTTCTTT
NA	TRBJ1-2	many	TRBV19	CASKGNGYTF	TGTGCCAGTAAAGGGAATGGCTACACCTTC
TRBD1	TRBJ2-4	few	TRBV5-1	CASSLTGAKNIQYF	TGCGCCAGCAGCTTGACAGGGGCAAAAAACATTCAGTACTTC
NA	TRBJ2-7	few	TRBV4-1	CASSRTGVRGAAYEQYF	TGCGCCAGCAGCCGGACGGGAGTCAGGGGGGCAGCCTACGAGCAGTACTTC
TRBD1	TRBJ1-3	NA	TRBV7-6	CASSKDRGHGNTIYF	TGTGCCAGCAGCAAGGACAGGGGGCATGGAAACACCATATATTTT
NA	TRBJ1-1	NA	TRBV5-4	CASSLVPGSTEAFF	TGTGCCAGCAGCTTGGTCCCGGGAAGCACTGAAGCTTTCTTT
NA	TRBJ2-5	NA	TRBV7-9	CASSHTPYRIQETQYF	TGTGCCAGCAGCCACACACCCTACCGCATCCAAGAGACCCAGTACTTC
NA	TRBJ2-5	NA	TRBV5-5	CASSSPTGKETQYF	TGTGCCAGCAGCTCCCCTACAGGGAAAGAGACCCAGTACTTC
NA	TRBJ1-1	few	TRBV11-2	CASSLDRGGTEAFF	TGTGCCAGCAGCTTAGATCGGGGGGGCACTGAAGCTTTCTTT
NA	TRBJ1-1	NA	TRBV6-1	CASSGTGGSFFDTEAFF	TGTGCCAGCAGTGGTACGGGGGGCTCATTTTTCGACACTGAAGCTTTCTTT
NA	TRBJ2-7	few	TRBV7-2	CASSPHRLHEQYF	TGTGCCAGCAGCCCCCATAGGCTGCACGAGCAGTACTTC